Presented here are 24 T cell receptor beta chains from one specimen sequenced in a study of T cell responses to AZD1222 COVID-19 vaccine. Measured with immunoSEQ multiplex PCR; TCRdb has only the in-frame clones, and not every one. The sample consists of about 130,000 clones, nearly 90% of them appearing once. This material consisted of peripheral blood, taken 28 days after the second AZD1222 dose. The receptors shown here come from an adult who received the AZD1222 COVID-19 vaccine.

This sequence joins TRBV5-1 and TRBJ2-3, with D possibly being TRBD2 (5 bases). Germline CDR1 is SGHRS and CDR2 is YFSETQ. The V and J ends lost 4 bases and 5 bases respectively, with 14 bases between them. The CDR3 length is 14 residues. The CDR3 spells CASSPSLGGDTQYF. In DNA, the CDR3 is TGCGCCAGCAGCCCGTCGCTAGGAGGAGATACGCAGTATTTT. Using reference TRBV5-1 and TRBJ2-3 for the parts outside the CDR3, the full variable domain is KAGVTQTPRYLIKTRGQQVTLSCSPISGHRSVSWYQQTPGQGLQFLFEYFSETQRNKGNFPGRFSGRQFSNSRSEMNVSTLELGDSALYLCASSPSLGGDTQYFGPGTRLTVL.

The genes are TRBV6-1 and TRBJ1-4; D not resolved. V lost 3 bases, J lost 0 bases, and 5 bases lay in between. Per germline, CDR1 MNHNS and CDR2 SASEGT. CDR3 length: 14 amino acids. The DNA for the CDR3 is TGTGCCAGCAGTGAGGCAGCAACTAATGAAAAACTGTTTTTT. Translation: CASSEAATNEKLFF.

In DNA form, the CDR3 reads TGTGCCAGCAGCTGGGGACAGGGGGCTGAAAAACTGTTTTTT. This encodes CASSWGQGAEKLFF. J is TRBJ1-4 and V is TRBV11-2, with 12 bases aligning to TRBD1. Germline loops: CDR1 SGHAT, CDR2 FQNNGV. The ends lost 4 bases at V and 7 bases at J; junction bases unmatched: 1. CDR3 length: 14 amino acids.

The chain is built from TRBV5-1 and TRBJ1-1; TRBD1 matches at 7 bases. This CDR3 comprises 14 residues. Trimming at V came to 2 bases and at J to 1 base, leaving 2 bases not matched to a gene. Germline-derived CDR1 and CDR2 are SGHRS and YFSETQ. CDR3 protein: CASSFGQENTEAFF. In DNA, the CDR3 is TGCGCCAGCAGCTTTGGACAGGAGAACACTGAAGCTTTCTTT.

The rearrangement joins TRBV5-1 to TRBJ2-3; 8 bases are shared with TRBD2. Trimming took 4 bases from V and 3 from J; bases not matched to a gene: 13. CDR1 and CDR2 from the germline V gene are SGHRS and YFSETQ. This CDR3 is built from 17 residues. CDR3 coding DNA: TGCGCCAGCAGCCCGGCGGTTAGCGGGGACCTGACAGATACGCAGTATTTT. Encoded protein: CASSPAVSGDLTDTQYF. The full variable domain, completed using reference TRBV5-1 and TRBJ2-3, is KAGVTQTPRYLIKTRGQQVTLSCSPISGHRSVSWYQQTPGQGLQFLFEYFSETQRNKGNFPGRFSGRQFSNSRSEMNVSTLELGDSALYLCASSPAVSGDLTDTQYFGPGTRLTVL.

The V gene is TRBV3-1 (or the pseudogene TRBV3-2), the J gene TRBJ1-3; 7 bases agree with TRBD1. V dropped 2 bases and J dropped 3; count of bases not matched to a gene: 1. Germline-derived CDR1 and CDR2 are LGHDT and YNNKEL (reference sequence). The CDR3 loop spans 14 amino acids. CDR3 region: CASSQQGGGNTIYF. The CDR3 DNA is TGTGCCAGCAGCCAACAGGGGGGTGGAAACACCATATATTTT.

The chain combines TRBV9 with TRBJ2-2; no clear D gene. The CDR3 totals 13 residues. The V gene's germline CDR1 is SGDLS and CDR2 YYNGEE. Trimming stripped 0 bases from V and 6 bases from J, with 6 bases between. The CDR3 bases are TGTGCCAGCAGCGTAGTGGGATCCGGGGAGCTGTTTTTT. It translates to CASSVVGSGELFF.

The chain is built from TRBV19 and TRBJ1-4; D possibly corresponds to TRBD1 (5 bases). The CDR3 is 12 residues long. Trimming cost V 6 bases and J 7 bases, with 9 bases left between them. CDR1 is LNHDA, CDR2 SQIVND, per germline (reference sequence). This chain's CDR3 is CASRQVPEKLFF. The CDR3 DNA follows: TGTGCCAGTAGACAGGTCCCTGAAAAACTGTTTTTT.

The chain has TRBV28 and TRBJ2-1; no clear D gene. The V end lost 8 bases, the J end lost 4 bases, and 6 bases lay between the germline ends. Germline CDR1 reads MDHEN; CDR2 reads SYDVKM. The CDR3 sequence is 11 residues long. DNA for the CDR3: TGTGCCAGCGCTCGGTACAATGAGCAGTTCTTC. It specifies CASARYNEQFF.

This clone was picked up one time. The chain carries TRBV5-1 and TRBJ2-1; TRBD2 matches 7 bases. The V segment lost 4 bases and the J segment 6 bases; nucleotides outside the gene matches: 7. Germline CDR1 is SGHRS and CDR2 is YFSETQ. This CDR3 has 14 amino acids. In nucleotides, the CDR3 is TGCGCCAGCAGCGGCGGGACTACCCCCAATGAGCAGTTCTTC. This sequence encodes CASSGGTTPNEQFF.

V and J are TRBV12-3 or TRBV12-4 and TRBJ2-5, with D perhaps assigned TRBD1 or TRBD2 (5 bases each). The V end lost 3 bases, the J end lost 4 bases, and 9 bases lay between the germline ends. This CDR3 region has 13 residues. Here the CDR3 DNA reads TGTGCCAGCAGTTTCGGGGACCCAGAGACCCAGTACTTC. Translating gives CASSFGDPETQYF.

The V call is TRBV9, the J call TRBJ1-1, with D hard to call. This CDR3 region has 14 residues. V lost 4 bases to trimming and J lost 3 bases, with 13 bases between them. Germline CDR1 reads SGDLS; CDR2 reads YYNGEE. CDR3 coding DNA: TGTGCCAGCAGCCACCCAAAGGGTGACACTGAAGCTTTCTTT. This codes for CASSHPKGDTEAFF.

J is TRBJ2-7 and V is TRBV7-9; 7 bases fit TRBD2. V lost 6 bases to trimming and J lost 1 base; unmatched junction nucleotides: 12. This CDR3 contains 16 residues. Germline CDR1 and CDR2: SEHNR and FQNEAQ (reference sequence). The CDR3 bases are TGTGCCAGCAGGGCACCGGGGACTATCCTATCCTACGAGCAGTACTTC. As protein: CASRAPGTILSYEQYF.

This chain links TRBV21-1 with TRBJ1-5; TRBD1, the table's D call, lacks a check against the DNA. TRBV21-1 is a recognized pseudogene. The CDR3 consists of 15 residues. Written as DNA, the CDR3 is TGTGCCAGCAGCCGGTACGACAGGGCAAGAAAGCCCCAGCATTTT. Translating gives CASSRYDRARKPQHF.

The chain carries TRBV5-6 and TRBJ2-3, with D perhaps being TRBD1 or TRBD2 (6 bases each). The germline gives CDR1 SGHDT, CDR2 YYEEEE. V was cut by 10 bases and J by 0 bases, with 12 bases left in between. The CDR3 extends over 13 amino acids. CDR3 amino acids: CAGGLASTDTQYF. In nucleotides, the CDR3 is TGTGCCGGGGGGCTAGCTAGCACAGATACGCAGTATTTT.

A note on this clone: Other nucleotide sequences in the sample specify the same CDR3. The chain combines TRBV7-2 with TRBJ2-2; D gene ambiguous. CDR3 length: 14 residues. Germline assignment: CDR1 SGHTA and CDR2 FQGNSA. Between the trimmed V and J ends, which lost 2 bases and 2 bases, there was a span of 6 bases. This CDR3 is CASSLRQNTGELFF. The CDR3 DNA sequence: TGTGCCAGCAGCTTAAGACAAAACACCGGGGAGCTGTTTTTT.

V and J are TRBV18 and TRBJ1-2; D is uncertain. The CDR3 totals 14 residues. V dropped 5 bases and J dropped 5 bases, with 15 bases sitting between them. Germline V gene lookup returns CDR1 KGHSH and CDR2 LQKENI. The CDR3 sequence is CASSASSDLYGYTF. CDR3 sequence (DNA): TGTGCCAGCTCAGCTTCGAGCGACCTATATGGCTACACCTTC.

The J gene is TRBJ1-1, the V gene TRBV6-5, with D perhaps TRBD1 (6 bases). Trimming took off 6 bases at V and 4 bases at J, with 12 bases between the two ends. This CDR3 region has 13 residues. From germline, CDR1 is MNHEY and CDR2 SVGAGI. This CDR3 is CASRRDTGTEAFF. CDR3 coding DNA: TGTGCCAGCAGGAGGGACACGGGCACTGAAGCTTTCTTT.

The chain has TRBV27 and TRBJ1-2; no firm D call. Germline CDR1 and CDR2: MNHEY and SMNVEV (reference sequence). V was trimmed by 3 bases and J by 9 bases, leaving 14 bases between them. This CDR3 is built from 13 residues. The CDR3 loop is CASSLEPRGSYTF. CDR3 nucleotide sequence: TGTGCCAGCAGTTTGGAGCCAAGAGGTAGCTACACCTTC.

On this clone itself: The sample carries other DNA sequences with the same CDR3. The chain employs TRBV5-1 and TRBJ2-3; a weak D match, TRBD1 (5 bases). Trimming removed 0 bases from V and 0 bases from J, with 8 bases in between. Per the germline V gene, CDR1 is SGHRS and CDR2 is YFSETQ. The CDR3 extends over 15 amino acids. The CDR3: CASSLGGTSTDTQYF. Written as DNA, the CDR3 is TGCGCCAGCAGCTTGGGGGGCACTAGCACAGATACGCAGTATTTT.

This clone appeared once. The rearrangement uses TRBV20-1 and TRBJ1-6; D gene unclear. The CDR3 spans 9 residues. V was clipped by 5 bases and J by 10 bases, with 3 bases between them. CDR1 is DFQATT, CDR2 SNEGSKA, per germline (reference sequence). The DNA for the CDR3 is TGCAGTGCTGGGTCACCCCTCCACTTT. Translation gives CSAGSPLHF.

V and J are TRBV5-1 and TRBJ1-1; 8 bases map to TRBD1. With 3 bases clipped from V and 5 bases from J, the junction kept 9 bases outside the gene matches. Germline V CDR1 and CDR2: SGHRS, YFSETQ. The CDR3 is 15 residues long. CDR3 nucleotide sequence: TGCGCCAGCAGCTCTACTCAGGGGGCGCGAACTGAAGCTTTCTTT. Translating gives CASSSTQGARTEAFF.

The rearrangement joins TRBV6-5 to TRBJ2-2; no definite D call. CDR1 is MNHEY, CDR2 SVGAGI, per germline. V was trimmed by 6 bases and J by 10 bases, leaving 18 bases between them. CDR3 length: 14 amino acids. The CDR3 region is CASSPLGSRVELFF. CDR3 in DNA: TGTGCCAGCAGCCCACTTGGCAGCCGGGTGGAGCTGTTTTTT.

The J gene is TRBJ1-6, the V gene TRBV12-3 or TRBV12-4; unclear D gene. Trimming pared 6 bases from V and 10 bases from J, leaving 13 bases between. The CDR3 has 13 amino acids. In DNA form, the CDR3 reads TGTGCCAGCAGCCCCACGCTTAACTCACCCCTCCACTTT. The encoded protein is CASSPTLNSPLHF.